The clone carrying this T cell receptor (beta chain) has only a few counts. As yet, its antigen is unknown. The data were obtained in a study of T cell repertoires in cytomegalovirus infection. Turning to the study itself: Recently described HLA-C-restricted plus well-studied HLA-B-restricted CMV epitopes were used. TCR beta signatures that were public indicated CMV infection and matching HLA type.

The CDR3 length is 13 residues. Trimming took 4 bases from V and 1 from J, leaving 8 bases between them. Germline V gene sequence: CDR1 SGHNT, CDR2 YYREEE (reference sequence). Broader study findings: There were HLA-C-restricted CMV-specific TCR beta clonotypes dominating the ex vivo response. Cumulative public TCR beta family frequency identified carriers of CMV plus the relevant HLA.

TCRdb re-derived calls from the reads in MiXCR, one entry per CDR3 protein. The sample records approximately 120,000 distinct CDR3 sequences, about 30% being singletons. The chain uses TRBV5-4 and TRBJ1-1; D unclear. The TCR sequence derives from a human donor in good health (CMV status not recorded). Some clones in this sample may be carry-over from other donors' samples. The sequencing here drew on CD8+ T cells from cultured PBMCs, taken from culture after CMV antigen stimulation. The CDR3 region is CASSGRANTEAFF. The CDR3 DNA sequence: TGTGCCAGCAGCGGCCGGGCGAACACTGAAGCTTTCTTT.